This TCR beta chain stems from a study of immune evolution from preneoplasia to lung adenocarcinoma. TCRdb keeps only in-frame clones here, not all; method: immunoSEQ multiplex PCR. The table lists tens of thousands of clones, roughly 70% of them singletons. This clone was recorded a few times. Its antigen remains unknown. Study-level points and caveats: Later-stage lesions seemingly showed higher T cell density and diversity than normal lung.

This TCR was recovered from a person in their sixties with invasive lung adenocarcinoma. Some clones in this sample may be carry-over from other donors' samples. Sequenced: FFPE invasive lung adenocarcinoma tissue.

The CDR3 bases are TGCGCCAGCAGCTTGGAAGGAGCTGAAGCTTTCTTT. Translating it yields CASSLEGAEAFF. V gene TRBV5-1 combines with J gene TRBJ1-1; D not resolved. This CDR3 is 12 amino acids long. V dropped 0 bases and J dropped 6 bases, with 6 bases sitting between them. Germline V gene sequence: CDR1 SGHRS, CDR2 YFSETQ.